Below are 24 T cell receptor beta chains sequenced from a single sample in a study of blood T cells in healthy people across ages. Combining a sample-barcoded 5' primer with a J-beta primer mix, a second PCR ran for roughly 7 to 12 cycles. TCRdb recomputed calls from the 5' RACE reads with MiXCR, one row per CDR3 protein. The sample includes roughly 1.4 million distinct CDR3 sequences, around 55% of them seen just once. Sequenced sample: blood. The origin of the receptors is a man aged 18 to 29 in good health.

This chain connects TRBV24-1 to TRBJ2-5, with TRBD2 as a possible D gene (6 bases). V gave up 4 bases and J gave up 5 bases, with 13 bases separating them. The V gene's germline CDR1 is KGHDR and CDR2 SFDVKD. The CDR3 is 14 amino acids. The CDR3 loop is CATSDPGGVETQYF. CDR3 nucleotide sequence: TGTGCCACCAGTGACCCAGGAGGGGTGGAGACCCAGTACTTC.

The CDR3 loop is CASSPLAGEYEQFF. CDR3 in DNA: TGTGCCAGCAGCCCATTAGCGGGAGAGTATGAGCAGTTCTTC. The chain has TRBV7-2 and TRBJ2-1, with 9 bases matching TRBD2. Unmatched junction bases numbered 7, after V lost 5 bases and J lost 8 bases. Germline V lookup: CDR1 SGHTA, CDR2 FQGNSA. This CDR3 is built from 14 residues. Variable domain in full (rest from reference TRBV7-2 and TRBJ2-1): GAGVSQSPSNKVTEKGKDVELRCDPISGHTALYWYRQSLGQGLEFLIYFQGNSAPDKSGLPSDRFSAERTGGSVSTLTIQRTQQEDSAVYLCASSPLAGEYEQFFGPGTRLTVL.

The chain links TRBV12-3 or TRBV12-4 to TRBJ2-1, with TRBD2 matching 8 bases. This CDR3 contains 15 residues. J was trimmed by 8 bases and V by 1 base; bases with no gene match: 7. CDR3 loop: CASSLGTSIGYEQFF. The CDR3 nucleotides read TGTGCCAGCAGTTTAGGGACTAGCATTGGGTATGAGCAGTTCTTC.

The chain couples TRBV5-1 to TRBJ1-1; no firm D call. Germline CDR1 reads SGHRS; CDR2 reads YFSETQ. The CDR3 has 16 residues. V dropped 2 bases and J dropped 1 base, with 15 bases sitting between them. CDR3 bases: TGCGCCAGCAGCTTTGACTCGCGGTATACGAACACTGAAGCTTTCTTT. Amino acids: CASSFDSRYTNTEAFF.

This clonotype was counted a few times. A junction end diverges from the germline sequence, so it may reflect a read error. The rearrangement links TRBV7-6 to TRBJ1-1, with TRBD1 as a possible D gene (5 bases). The CDR3 extends over 17 amino acids. The V gene's germline CDR1 is SGHVS and CDR2 FNYEAQ. The CDR3 nucleotides are TGTGCCAGCAGCTTTGGGGCTCGGGGAGGGAGGAACAGTGAAGCTTTCTTT. This sequence encodes CASSFGARGGRNSEAFF. The complete variable domain, with remaining parts taken from reference TRBV7-6 and TRBJ1-1, reads GAGVSQSPRYKVTKRGQDVALRCDPISGHVSLYWYRQALGQGPEFLTYFNYEAQQDKSGLPNDRFSAERPEGSISTLTIQRTEQRDSAMYRCASSFGARGGRNSEAFFGQGTRLTVV.

This clonotype turned up a few times. The gene calls are TRBV3-1 and TRBJ2-1; D unclear. Between the trimmed V and J ends, which lost 1 base and 9 bases, there was a span of 13 bases. Germline V gene data show CDR1 as LGHDT and CDR2 as YNNKEL (reference sequence). The length of the CDR3 is 14 residues. The CDR3: CASSQVLSPIEQFF. The CDR3 region has the DNA TGTGCCAGCAGCCAAGTACTATCCCCAATTGAGCAGTTCTTC.

The CDR3 protein is CSASFSGMGQPQHF. Written as DNA, the CDR3 is TGCAGTGCTAGTTTCTCAGGGATGGGGCAGCCCCAGCATTTT. The chain couples TRBV20-1 to TRBJ1-5, with a possible D match to TRBD1 (5 bases). With 3 bases removed from V and 7 bases from J, the gap between germline ends came to 16 bases. The CDR3 loop spans 14 amino acids. Germline CDR1 and CDR2: DFQATT and SNEGSKA (reference sequence).

The chain combines TRBV4-2 with TRBJ1-1, with TRBD1 matching 8 bases. The CDR3 covers 17 residues. With 0 bases clipped from V and 4 bases from J, the junction kept 10 bases outside the gene matches. CDR1 and CDR2 from the germline V gene are LGHNA and YNFKEQ. The CDR3 DNA is TGTGCCAGCAGCCAAGAGCCTTACGGACAGGGATCCACTGAAGCTTTCTTT. Translating it yields CASSQEPYGQGSTEAFF.

The CDR3 sequence: CASTPRLERQETQYF. Here the CDR3 DNA reads TGTGCCAGCACCCCCCGCCTAGAGCGACAAGAGACCCAGTACTTC. The chain uses TRBV3-1 and TRBJ2-5; D is unresolved. CDR1 and CDR2 from the germline V gene are LGHDT and YNNKEL (reference sequence). V was cut by 7 bases and J by 2 bases, with 17 bases left in between. The CDR3 is 15 amino acids.

The chain is built from TRBV27 and TRBJ2-3, with unresolved D. This CDR3 is built from 13 residues. V was pared by 8 bases and J by 3 bases, with 12 bases between. Germline loops: CDR1 MNHEY, CDR2 SMNVEV (reference sequence). The CDR3 region is CASAFSMTDTQYF. Written as DNA, the CDR3 is TGTGCCAGCGCCTTCAGTATGACAGATACGCAGTATTTT.

The chain has TRBV2 and TRBJ2-7; 7 bases line up with TRBD2. The ends lost 4 bases at V and 4 bases at J; junction bases unmatched: 7. The germline gives CDR1 SNHLY, CDR2 FYNNEI. The CDR3 runs 14 residues. The CDR3 sequence is CASSVGGSRYEQYF. The CDR3 region has the DNA TGTGCCAGCAGTGTAGGCGGGAGTAGGTACGAGCAGTACTTC. The full variable domain, with the rest looked up from reference TRBV2 and TRBJ2-7, is EPEVTQTPSHQVTQMGQEVILRCVPISNHLYFYWYRQILGQKVEFLVSFYNNEISEKSEIFDDQFSVERPDGSNFTLKIRSTKLEDSAMYFCASSVGGSRYEQYFGPGTRLTVT.

J is TRBJ2-7 and V is TRBV11-2; TRBD1 might be the D (5 bases). The V end lost 5 bases, the J end lost 8 bases, and 19 bases lay between the germline ends. CDR3 length: 14 residues. Germline V gives CDR1 SGHAT, CDR2 FQNNGV. Written as DNA, the CDR3 is TGTGCCAGCAGCGGGGCGGACCTGCTCGACCAGCAGTACTTC. Its protein product is CASSGADLLDQQYF.

In its sample, this clonotype was seen a few times. The gene calls are TRBV7-2 and TRBJ2-1; D ambiguous. The length of the CDR3 is 12 residues. CDR1 SGHTA and CDR2 FQGNSA come from the germline V gene. Deletions cut 1 base from V and 6 bases from J, with 4 bases between. CDR3 coding DNA: TGTGCCAGCAGCTTAGTTACCAATGAGCAGTTCTTC. It specifies CASSLVTNEQFF.

In its sample, this clonotype was seen once. This sequence joins TRBV6-6 and TRBJ1-5; a weak D match, TRBD1 (6 bases). Germline V gene data show CDR1 as MNHNY and CDR2 as SVGAGI (reference sequence). The ends were cut back, 2 bases at V and 7 bases at J, with 15 bases in the middle. The CDR3 spans 15 residues. The DNA for the CDR3 is TGTGCCAGCAGTTACCCGAGGGGGGGGGAACAGCCCCAGCATTTT. It codes for CASSYPRGGEQPQHF.

The chain carries TRBV4-3 and TRBJ1-4, with a possible D match to TRBD1 (6 bases). The CDR3 has 14 residues. V lost 4 bases and J 8 bases, leaving 14 bases between the germline ends. Germline loops: CDR1 LGHNA, CDR2 YSLEER. DNA for the CDR3: TGCGCCAGCAGCCCTCGTGGGGGGGCGGAAAAACTGTTTTTT. Translated, it gives CASSPRGGAEKLFF.

The rearrangement links TRBV11-2 to TRBJ2-5; D unclear. The end of the DNA is better explained by TRBJ2-7, so the J call may be wrong. The CDR3 has 13 amino acids. Germline V gene data show CDR1 as SGHAT and CDR2 as FQNNGV. The CDR3 bases are TGTGCCAGTGTTGGGCTCCGGACCTACGAGCAGTACTTC. Amino acid sequence: CASVGLRTYEQYF.

This clonotype came up a few times. This rearrangement joins TRBV27 to TRBJ2-6, with 8 bases fitting TRBD1. The CDR3 has 15 residues. V shed 5 bases and J 2 bases; nucleotides not matched to a gene: 2. Germline CDR1 is MNHEY and CDR2 is SMNVEV (reference sequence). CDR3 sequence (DNA): TGTGCCAGCAGTCAGACAGGGGCTGGGGCCAACGTCCTGACTTTC. Translation gives CASSQTGAGANVLTF.

This clonotype was recorded only once. The chain carries TRBV20-1 and TRBJ2-3; TRBD1 might be the D (7 bases). Trimming pared 6 bases from V and 5 bases from J, leaving 15 bases between. This CDR3 region has 13 residues. Germline CDR1 DFQATT, CDR2 SNEGSKA (reference sequence). The CDR3 loop reads CSARRDSEDTQYF. CDR3 nucleotide sequence: TGCAGTGCAAGGCGGGACAGCGAAGATACGCAGTATTTT.

For the CDR3, the DNA is TGTGCCAGCAGCTTAGAGAACAGCGTCACAATGGCCCATGGCTACACCTTC. This translates into CASSLENSVTMAHGYTF. This rearrangement joins TRBV7-9 to TRBJ1-2, with D unresolved. This CDR3 comprises 17 residues. Trimming pared 1 base from V and 6 bases from J, leaving 21 bases between. Germline-derived CDR1 and CDR2 are SEHNR and FQNEAQ (reference sequence).

The rearrangement links TRBV6-5 to TRBJ2-5; the D gene is possibly TRBD2 (6 bases). The CDR3 spans 14 residues. The V gene's germline CDR1 is MNHEY and CDR2 SVGAGI. Trimming left V 3 bases short and J 2 bases short, with 10 bases between. The CDR3 sequence is CASSYAGNQETQYF. The CDR3 DNA is TGTGCCAGCAGTTATGCGGGAAATCAAGAGACCCAGTACTTC.

V is TRBV4-1 and J is TRBJ1-4; D is ambiguous. Germline CDR1 reads MGHRA; CDR2 reads YSYEKL. V was cut by 3 bases and J by 0 bases, with 11 bases left in between. The CDR3 has 16 residues. The CDR3: CASSQSEYATNEKLFF. The CDR3 bases are TGCGCCAGCAGCCAGAGCGAGTATGCAACTAATGAAAAACTGTTTTTT.

This chain connects TRBV27 to TRBJ2-3; 12 bases are shared with TRBD2. The CDR3 is made up of 16 amino acids. Germline CDR1 is MNHEY and CDR2 is SMNVEV (reference sequence). J was trimmed by 4 bases and V by 2 bases; bases with no gene match: 4. The CDR3 region has the DNA TGTGCCAGCAGTTTAGGACTAGCGGGGAGGGCAGATACGCAGTATTTT. Encoded protein: CASSLGLAGRADTQYF.

J is TRBJ2-4 and V is TRBV20-1; D not certain. The J call could be wrong; TRBJ2-7 is a better fit for the DNA end. CDR1 is DFQATT and CDR2 is SNEGSKA in the germline V gene (reference sequence). The length of the CDR3 is 15 residues. CDR3 sequence reads: CSASPTGYTSYEQYF. The CDR3 coding sequence is TGCAGTGCTAGCCCGACCGGGTACACTTCTTACGAGCAGTACTTC.

This clonotype has just a few counts. This chain joins TRBV9 and TRBJ2-1; 9 positions agree with TRBD2. Germline V lookup: CDR1 SGDLS, CDR2 YYNGEE. This CDR3 has 15 residues. Trimming took 2 bases from V and 3 from J; bases not matched to a gene: 3. This CDR3 reads CASSVSGGFYNEQFF. In DNA form, the CDR3 reads TGTGCCAGCAGCGTGAGCGGGGGGTTCTACAATGAGCAGTTCTTC.